This is a list of T cell receptor beta chains from one sample in a study of human T cells and chemical hapten exposure. A single record per CDR3 protein comes from TCRdb applying MiXCR to the RACE reads. In the table there are about 77,000 distinct CDR3 sequences, roughly 7.9% of which are singletons. The sequencing sample was made of whole blood. The receptors here all came from a female donor in good health. Some clones in this sample may be carry-over from other donors' samples. The CDR3 runs from the conserved cysteine through the conserved F or W. A D gene is named only where the DNA matches it firmly. Some rows mark clone size as missing; the rest say once, few, many or name a class of expanded clone.

CDR3 | DNA | length | D | size | J | V
CASSQSWGQLEAFF | TGTGCCAGCAGCCAATCCTGGGGGCAACTTGAAGCTTTCTTT | 14 | - | - | TRBJ1-1 | TRBV16
CASSLEAFF | TGTGCCAGCAGTCTAGAAGCTTTCTTT | 9 | - | - | TRBJ1-1 | TRBV12-3/TRBV12-4
CASSPNRGGSGQPQHF | TGTGCCAGCAGCCCCAACCGAGGGGGCTCAGGCCAGCCCCAGCATTTT | 16 | TRBD1 | few | TRBJ1-5 | TRBV3-1
CASSSTVPAGELFF | TGTGCCAGCAGCTCGACAGTTCCAGCCGGGGAGCTGTTTTTT | 14 | - | few | TRBJ2-2 | TRBV13
CASSPYGTKAGANVLTF | TGTGCCAGCTCACCATACGGGACCAAAGCCGGGGCCAACGTCCTGACTTTC | 17 | - | many | TRBJ2-6 | TRBV18
CASSYSVLAGTTYEQYF | TGTGCCAGCAGTTACTCAGTACTAGCGGGGACAACCTACGAGCAGTACTTC | 17 | TRBD2 | - | TRBJ2-7 | TRBV6-5
CASSQQVDTEAFF | TGTGCCAGCAGCCAGCAGGTCGACACTGAAGCTTTCTTT | 13 | - | many | TRBJ1-1 | TRBV14
CSARGVFDPNSPLHF | TGCAGTGCTAGAGGAGTATTTGATCCTAATTCACCCCTCCACTTT | 15 | - | - | TRBJ1-6 | TRBV20-1
CASSPGGQGSSYEQYF | TGTGCCAGCAGTCCGGGGGGACAGGGGAGCTCCTACGAGCAGTACTTC | 16 | TRBD1 | - | TRBJ2-7 | TRBV12-3/TRBV12-4
CASSYSPLVSGEQFF | TGTGCCAGCAGTTACTCACCTCTAGTTTCTGGTGAGCAGTTCTTC | 15 | - | few | TRBJ2-1 | TRBV6-6
CASKGLAEAQETQYF | TGTGCCAGCAAGGGACTAGCGGAAGCCCAAGAGACCCAGTACTTC | 15 | TRBD2 | - | TRBJ2-5 | TRBV27
CSAEQGGSTDTQYF | TGCAGTGCGGAACAGGGAGGGAGCACAGATACGCAGTATTTT | 14 | - | many | TRBJ2-3 | TRBV20-1
CSVTGGHEGNTEAFF | TGCAGCGTAACAGGGGGCCATGAGGGGAACACTGAAGCTTTCTTT | 15 | TRBD1 | many | TRBJ1-1 | TRBV29-1
CASSLFSGGQSNQPQHF | TGTGCCAGCAGTTTATTCTCGGGGGGCCAGAGCAATCAGCCCCAGCATTTT | 17 | - | many | TRBJ1-5 | TRBV12-3/TRBV12-4
CAIRRLGNSPLHF | TGTGCCATCCGACGGCTCGGTAATTCACCCCTCCACTTT | 13 | - | few | TRBJ1-6 | TRBV10-3
CASSQDGMISGYTF | TGCGCCAGCAGCCAAGATGGGATGATTAGTGGCTACACCTTC | 14 | - | - | TRBJ1-2 | TRBV4-1
CASSKTGDGTQYF | TGTGCCAGCAGCAAGACAGGGGATGGGACCCAGTACTTC | 13 | TRBD1 | - | TRBJ2-5 | TRBV7-9
CASQISGAGYNAPLHF | TGTGCCAGCCAGATTTCCGGGGCCGGATATAATGCACCCCTCCACTTT | 16 | - | - | TRBJ1-6 | TRBV27
CSARDWGEIVLPGYSPLHF | TGCAGTGCTAGAGATTGGGGGGAAATTGTGCTGCCTGGGTATTCACCCCTCCACTTT | 19 | - | many | TRBJ1-6 | TRBV20-1
CSVAGTSGGVKQFF | TGCAGCGTTGCTGGGACTAGCGGGGGGGTCAAGCAGTTCTTC | 14 | TRBD2 | many | TRBJ2-1 | TRBV29-1
CASSPVNTGELFF | TGTGCCAGCAGCCCAGTGAACACCGGGGAGCTGTTTTTT | 13 | - | few | TRBJ2-2 | TRBV28
CASSLQRGQRLADTEAFF | TGTGCCAGCAGCCTCCAAAGGGGACAGAGGCTAGCAGACACTGAAGCTTTCTTT | 18 | TRBD1 | few | TRBJ1-1 | TRBV7-9
CASTETSGGPKGEQFF | TGTGCCAGCACTGAGACTAGCGGGGGCCCGAAGGGTGAGCAGTTCTTC | 16 | TRBD2 | - | TRBJ2-1 | TRBV6-2/TRBV6-3
CASSEALGHLNSPLHF | TGTGCCAGCAGTGAAGCGTTGGGACACCTAAATTCACCCCTCCACTTT | 16 | - | many | TRBJ1-6 | TRBV2
CASSPGSDSRGYEQYF | TGCGCCAGCAGCCCTGGTTCGGACTCTAGGGGCTACGAGCAGTACTTC | 16 | - | few | TRBJ2-7 | TRBV4-3
CASSSKGSEAFF | TGTGCCAGCAGCTCAAAGGGATCTGAAGCTTTCTTT | 12 | - | - | TRBJ1-1 | TRBV7-9
CASKRADLGANEQFF | TGTGCCAGCAAGCGCGCGGACCTAGGGGCCAATGAGCAGTTCTTC | 15 | - | many | TRBJ2-1 | TRBV6-2/TRBV6-3
CASSGQGRSNEKPFF | TGTGCCAGCAGTGGGCAGGGGCGATCTAATGAAAAACCGTTTTTT | 15 | - | many | TRBJ1-4 | TRBV2
CASTFNGPSEQYF | TGTGCCAGCACCTTCAACGGCCCAAGCGAGCAGTACTTC | 13 | - | many | TRBJ2-7 | TRBV12-3/TRBV12-4
CASSLITPPDIQYF | TGTGCCAGCAGCTTAATCACCCCACCGGACATTCAGTACTTC | 14 | - | many | TRBJ2-4 | TRBV7-2
CASSYRGNTEAFF | TGTGCCAGCAGTTACCGGGGGAACACTGAAGCTTTCTTT | 13 | - | many | TRBJ1-1 | TRBV6-6
CASSLTQGWNEQFF | TGTGCCAGCAGTTTAACTCAGGGGTGGAATGAGCAGTTCTTC | 14 | - | - | TRBJ2-1 | TRBV12-3/TRBV12-4
CSARSRWNTEAFF | TGCAGCGCCCGAAGTAGGTGGAACACTGAAGCTTTCTTT | 13 | - | many | TRBJ1-1 | TRBV29-1
CSARRTGSGTDTQYF | TGCAGTGCTAGACGGACAGGGTCCGGCACAGATACGCAGTATTTT | 15 | TRBD1 | many | TRBJ2-3 | TRBV20-1
CASSLHRVDPTDTQYF | TGTGCCAGCAGCCTGCACAGGGTAGATCCCACAGATACGCAGTATTTT | 16 | - | few | TRBJ2-3 | TRBV7-2
CASSFGRSGNTIYF | TGTGCCAGCAGCTTCGGTCGCTCTGGAAACACCATATATTTT | 14 | - | many | TRBJ1-3 | TRBV7-2
CSVIQAPNTEAFF | TGCAGCGTAATACAGGCTCCGAACACTGAAGCTTTCTTT | 13 | - | few | TRBJ1-1 | TRBV29-1
CASSKTQGSRSPLHF | TGCGCCAGCAGCAAGACCCAGGGGTCAAGATCACCCCTCCACTTT | 15 | - | - | TRBJ1-6 | TRBV4-1
CASSSDTNEQFF | TGCGCCAGCAGCTCGGACACCAATGAGCAGTTCTTC | 12 | - | many | TRBJ2-1 | TRBV5-1
CASSQEFGYLAGSYEQYF | TGCGCCAGCAGCCAAGAGTTTGGGTACCTAGCGGGCTCCTACGAGCAGTACTTC | 18 | TRBD2 | - | TRBJ2-7 | TRBV4-3
CASSLGGGRTDTQYF | TGTGCCAGCAGCTTAGGCGGGGGCCGCACAGATACGCAGTATTTT | 15 | - | - | TRBJ2-3 | TRBV7-8
CSATQGTSSYNSPLHF | TGCAGTGCGACCCAGGGGACCAGCTCCTATAATTCACCCCTCCACTTT | 16 | - | many | TRBJ1-6 | TRBV20-1
CAITSGSTDTQYF | TGTGCCATCACTAGCGGGTCCACAGATACGCAGTATTTT | 13 | TRBD2 | many | TRBJ2-3 | TRBV10-3
CASSPGQGFIGQFF | TGTGCCAGCAGTCCGGGACAGGGTTTTATTGGGCAGTTCTTC | 14 | TRBD1 | many | TRBJ2-1 | TRBV12-3/TRBV12-4
CSARDPVGGTEAFF | TGCAGTGCTAGAGATCCAGTGGGGGGCACTGAAGCTTTCTTT | 14 | - | few | TRBJ1-1 | TRBV20-1
CASSLPGSPVAKNIQYF | TGTGCCAGCAGTTTACCCGGTAGCCCTGTAGCCAAAAACATTCAGTACTTC | 17 | - | - | TRBJ2-4 | TRBV28
CASSGGSQETQYF | TGTGCCAGCAGTGGGGGGTCCCAAGAGACCCAGTACTTC | 13 | - | few | TRBJ2-5 | TRBV2
CASSRAGGQETQYF | TGTGCCAGCTCCCGTGCGGGGGGCCAAGAGACCCAGTACTTC | 14 | TRBD2 | many | TRBJ2-5 | TRBV18
CSASIPPYEQYF | TGCAGTGCTAGTATACCACCCTACGAGCAGTACTTC | 12 | - | many | TRBJ2-7 | TRBV20-1
CASAGTSRSLYEQYF | TGTGCCAGCGCCGGGACTAGTCGTAGTCTGTACGAGCAGTACTTC | 15 | TRBD2 | - | TRBJ2-7 | TRBV7-2
CASSFYRGGTEAFF | TGTGCCAGCAGCTTCTACAGGGGAGGGACTGAAGCTTTCTTT | 14 | TRBD1 | - | TRBJ1-1 | TRBV5-4
CASSLDGTGGGTQYF | TGTGCCAGCAGCTTGGACGGGACAGGGGGCGGTACGCAGTATTTT | 15 | TRBD1 | many | TRBJ2-3 | TRBV7-2
CASSLGRTGQQYF | TGTGCCAGCAGTTTGGGACGTACGGGGCAGCAGTACTTC | 13 | - | few | TRBJ2-5 | TRBV12-3/TRBV12-4
CAIKGQGADTQYF | TGTGCCATCAAAGGACAGGGGGCAGATACGCAGTATTTC | 13 | TRBD1 | - | TRBJ2-3 | TRBV10-3
CASSLGRTVGNQPQHF | TGTGCCAGCAGCTTAGGAAGGACCGTGGGTAATCAGCCCCAGCATTTT | 16 | - | few | TRBJ1-5 | TRBV7-9
CASSPGGQGGDTQYF | TGTGCCAGCAGCCCGGGGGGACAGGGAGGAGATACGCAGTATTTT | 15 | TRBD1 | few | TRBJ2-3 | TRBV9
CASSGRTYEQYF | TGTGCCAGCAGCGGGAGGACCTACGAGCAGTACTTC | 12 | TRBD2 | many | TRBJ2-7 | TRBV2
CASSPGLPGGPADTQYF | TGTGCCAGCAGCCCAGGGCTTCCGGGGGGGCCAGCAGATACGCAGTATTTT | 17 | TRBD2 | - | TRBJ2-3 | TRBV3-1
CSATSGGSGNTIYF | TGCAGTGCTACATCGGGGGGGTCTGGAAACACCATATATTTT | 14 | - | few | TRBJ1-3 | TRBV20-1